The source of this T cell receptor beta chain is a study of blood T cell repertoires in COVID-19. Overall study: Material from acute and convalescent COVID-19 was sourced from the United States, Italy and Spain. Sources were T cells, B-cell-depleted T cells, or PBMCs; the material itself was cDNA or gDNA.

The assay was immunoSEQ multiplex PCR, and TCRdb's table has in-frame clones only and misses some. This table has about 310,000 clones, roughly 91% appearing once. The cohort comprised adults aged about 18 to 100 years residing in approximately 25 US areas. The germline CDR1 and CDR2 sequences are SGHRS and YFSETQ. With 9 bases clipped from V and 0 bases from J, the junction kept 8 bases outside the gene matches. This CDR3 contains 15 residues. The sequenced sample consisted of PBMCs or T cells enriched from blood (not recorded which). The sequence was obtained from a woman aged 25 to 39 who had recovered from COVID-19. The chain joins TRBV5-1 to TRBJ2-2; TRBD2 agrees at 7 bases. The CDR3 DNA reads TGCGCCACCGACTCTGGGACTACGAACACCGGGGAGCTGTTTTTT. Encoded protein: CATDSGTTNTGELFF.